This T cell receptor (beta chain) was documented in a study of OX40 agonist ivuxolimab in advanced cancers. Libraries were prepared by immunoSEQ multiplex PCR; TCRdb keeps only in-frame clonotypes and omits some of them. The sample lists approximately 14,000 clones; 80% were seen once. V was cut by 6 bases and J by 3 bases, with 15 bases left in between. This CDR3 comprises 14 residues. Germline CDR1 reads SGHAT; CDR2 reads FQDESV (reference sequence). The clonotype was recovered from an adult with an advanced solid tumor such as melanoma, head and neck, liver or kidney cancer. Sequenced here: CD4+ or CD8+ T cells sorted from blood, sampled in a trial of the OX40 agonist ivuxolimab. This chain uses TRBV11-1 with TRBJ2-7; possibly TRBD1 or TRBD2 for D (6 bases each). Written as DNA, the CDR3 is TGTGCCAGCAGGTCCCTCGGGGGCAACTACGAGCAGTACTTC. Residues: CASRSLGGNYEQYF. The full variable domain, its missing parts supplied by reference TRBV11-1 and TRBJ2-7, is EAEVAQSPRYKITEKSQAVAFWCDPISGHATLYWYRQILGQGPELLVQFQDESVVDDSQLPKDRFSAERLKGVDSTLKIQPAELGDSAMYLCASRSLGGNYEQYFGPGTRLTVT.